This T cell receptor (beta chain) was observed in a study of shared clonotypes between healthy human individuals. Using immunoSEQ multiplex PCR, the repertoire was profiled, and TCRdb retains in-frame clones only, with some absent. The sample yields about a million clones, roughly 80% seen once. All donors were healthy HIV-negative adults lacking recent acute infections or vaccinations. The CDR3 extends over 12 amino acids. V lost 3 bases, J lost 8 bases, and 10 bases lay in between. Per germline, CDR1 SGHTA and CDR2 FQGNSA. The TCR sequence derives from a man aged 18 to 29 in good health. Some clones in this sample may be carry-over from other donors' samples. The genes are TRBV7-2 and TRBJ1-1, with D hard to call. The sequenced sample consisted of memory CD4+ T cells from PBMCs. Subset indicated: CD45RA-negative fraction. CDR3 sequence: CASSFRNGEAFF. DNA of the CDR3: TGTGCCAGCAGCTTTCGTAACGGCGAAGCTTTCTTT.